This TCR beta chain was observed in a study of cytomegalovirus exposure and HLA in healthy donors. Study-level results: The authors listed 150 or so TCR beta chains as cytomegalovirus-associated. Of the V segments, some could not be distinguished, including TRBV6-2 and TRBV6-3, and were excluded.

Researchers ran the PCR with 60 Vbeta and 13 Jbeta primers. Produced via immunoSEQ multiplex PCR; TCRdb's table is partial and in-frame only. The sample includes 150,000 or so clones, approximately 80% of them seen just once. Concerning this clone itself: Its specificity is unknown.

This CDR3 is 17 amino acids long. CDR1 and CDR2 from the germline V gene are MDHEN and SYDVKM. J lost 5 bases, V lost 2 bases, and 9 bases had no gene match. The sequencing input was PBMCs. The chain has TRBV28 and TRBJ1-6; 7 nucleotides align to TRBD1. This TCR came from a man aged 40-49 years in good health and CMV-seropositive. The CDR3 sequence is CASSLRGQLINNSPLHF. Written as DNA, the CDR3 is TGTGCCAGCAGTTTAAGGGGACAGCTGATAAATAATTCACCCCTCCACTTT.